The T cell receptor (beta chain) described here comes from a study of T cell changes during pregnancy in multiple sclerosis (dated by TCRdb to about 2019). Notes on the research overall: Changes in the T cell repertoire over the course of pregnancy were examined in this study in women with multiple sclerosis.

Preparation of the library involved the immunoSEQ multiplex PCR assay. The table comes from immuneACCESS by way of TCRdb, which keeps in-frame sequences with V and J called. Part of the clones is missing from these tables; in studies checked, under half for an unresolved V gene and the rest for unknown reasons. The sample table shows approximately 63,000 clones, and about 93% are seen once. 2% to 3% of the sample lies in the top ten. There are 14 amino acids in the CDR3, from cysteine to phenylalanine inclusive. Kept here is only the CDR3 DNA, which spans 42 bases and is read in frame from base 1. V lost 5 bases and J lost 2 bases; the stretch between them is 9 bases long. Per the germline V gene, LGHNA is the CDR1 and YNFKEQ is the CDR2. In the case of this clone: Its antigen has not been determined. The sample holds no much larger clone one base away, and base qualities are not on file.

This TCR derives from a female donor with multiple sclerosis, enrolled in a pregnancy study. The V and J genes are TRBV4-2 and TRBJ1-4; the best D guess is TRBD1, with 6 bases matching. Here the sequenced sample was CD8+ T cells from peripheral blood mononuclear cells, taken in the third trimester of pregnancy. The CDR3 protein is CASSWDTTNEKLFF. The nucleotides are TGTGCCAGCAGCTGGGACACCACTAATGAAAAACTGTTTTTT.